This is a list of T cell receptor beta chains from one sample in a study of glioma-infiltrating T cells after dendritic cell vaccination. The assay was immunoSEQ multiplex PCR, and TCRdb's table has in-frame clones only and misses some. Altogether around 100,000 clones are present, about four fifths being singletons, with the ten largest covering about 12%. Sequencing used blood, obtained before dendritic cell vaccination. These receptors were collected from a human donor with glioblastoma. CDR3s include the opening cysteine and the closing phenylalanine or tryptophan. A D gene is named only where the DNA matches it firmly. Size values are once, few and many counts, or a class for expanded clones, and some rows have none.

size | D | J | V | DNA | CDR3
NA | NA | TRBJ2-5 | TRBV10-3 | TGTGCCATCAGCGTCAGGGGGACCCAGTACTTC | CAISVRGTQYF
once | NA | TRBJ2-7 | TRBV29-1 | TGCAGCGTCCGACAGGGACTCTACGAGCAGTACTTC | CSVRQGLYEQYF
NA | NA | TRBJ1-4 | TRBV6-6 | TGTGCCAGCTCTTCCTATGAAAAACTGTTTTTT | CASSSYEKLFF
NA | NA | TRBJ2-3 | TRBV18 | TGTGCCAGCTCACCGCGACAGGAAACAACAGATACGCAGTATTTT | CASSPRQETTDTQYF
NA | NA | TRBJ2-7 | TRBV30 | TGCGCCTGGAGTGCTGAACGGAGGGACGAGCAGTACTTC | CAWSAERRDEQYF
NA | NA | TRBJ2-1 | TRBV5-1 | TGCGCCAGCAGCCCCCCAGGGACCTACAATGAGCAGTTCTTC | CASSPPGTYNEQFF
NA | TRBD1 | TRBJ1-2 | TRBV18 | TGTGCCAGCTCACCACTGGGGACAGGGCGCTATGGCTACACCTTC | CASSPLGTGRYGYTF
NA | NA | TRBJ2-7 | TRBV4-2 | TGTGCCAGCAGCCTATCGTTGGACAACTACTACGAGCAGTACTTC | CASSLSLDNYYEQYF
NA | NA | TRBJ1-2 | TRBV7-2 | TGTGCCAGCACCGCGGGGGCGTACTATGGCTACACCTTC | CASTAGAYYGYTF
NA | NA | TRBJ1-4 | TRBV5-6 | TGTGCCAGCAGCCAGGGTGACTTTAATGAAAAACTGTTTTTT | CASSQGDFNEKLFF
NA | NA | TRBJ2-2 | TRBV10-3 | TGTGCCATCAGTGAGTCAACGGGGGAAAACACCGGGGAGCTGTTTTTT | CAISESTGENTGELFF
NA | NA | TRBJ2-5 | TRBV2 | TGTGCCAGCCGGACAGAGATTAACCAAGAGACCCAGTACTTC | CASRTEINQETQYF
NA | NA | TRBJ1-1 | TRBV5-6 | TGTGCCAGCAGCTTCTTGGGCCTTGGAGGCACTGAAGCTTTCTTT | CASSFLGLGGTEAFF
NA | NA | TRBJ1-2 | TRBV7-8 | TGTGCCAGCAGCTTAGTAGAAAACTATGGCTACACCTTC | CASSLVENYGYTF
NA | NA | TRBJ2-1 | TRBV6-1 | TGTGCCAGCAGCCTTCAGGGTTTGCCCTACAATGAGCAGTTCTTC | CASSLQGLPYNEQFF
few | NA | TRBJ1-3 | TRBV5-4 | TGTGCCAGCAGCTTGACGCCTGGGAGGATGTCTGGAAACACCATATATTTT | CASSLTPGRMSGNTIYF
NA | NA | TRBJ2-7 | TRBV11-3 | TGTGCCAGCAGCGAGGGTGGCGAGCAGTACTTC | CASSEGGEQYF
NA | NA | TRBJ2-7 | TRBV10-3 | TGTGCCATCAGTGCGGCGAAGGATAGGCAGGGTGGGAAGCAGTACTTC | CAISAAKDRQGGKQYF
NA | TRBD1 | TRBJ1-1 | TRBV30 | TGTGCCCGTAAGACAGGGATGAACACTGAAGCTTTCTTT | CARKTGMNTEAFF
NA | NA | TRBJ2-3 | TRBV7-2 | TGTGCCAGCAGCTTCCTCGGTGGGGAGAGCACAGATACGCAGTATTTT | CASSFLGGESTDTQYF
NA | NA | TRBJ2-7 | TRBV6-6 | TGTGCCAGCAGTTACCCCGGGACACACTACGAGCAGTACTTC | CASSYPGTHYEQYF
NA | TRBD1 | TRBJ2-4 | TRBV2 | TGTGCCAGCACACACGGGACAGGGGGAAAAAACATTCAGTACTTC | CASTHGTGGKNIQYF
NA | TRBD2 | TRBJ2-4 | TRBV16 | TGTGCCAGCAGCCAACTGCCGGGGGGCAAAAACATTCAGTACTTC | CASSQLPGGKNIQYF
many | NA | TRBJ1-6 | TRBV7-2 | TGTGCCAGCAGCTGGGGGGAGTTAGATTCACCCCTCCACTTT | CASSWGELDSPLHF
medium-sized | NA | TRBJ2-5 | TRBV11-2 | TGTGCCAGTGGAGGGTCACAAGAGACCCAGTACTTC | CASGGSQETQYF
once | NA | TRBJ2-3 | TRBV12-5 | TGTGCTAGTGGTTTGGCCGCGGGATCGGAAGATACGCAGTATTTT | CASGLAAGSEDTQYF
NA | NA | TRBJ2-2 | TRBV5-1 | TGCGCCAGCAGCGACCCGACAGACCTTCTCGACACCGGGGAGCTGTTTTTT | CASSDPTDLLDTGELFF
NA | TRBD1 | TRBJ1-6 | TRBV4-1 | TGCGCCAGCAGCCAAGACGGGCAGGGGGCGGATTCACCCCTCCACTTT | CASSQDGQGADSPLHF
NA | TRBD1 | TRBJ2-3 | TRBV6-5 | TGTGCCAGCAGGGACAGGGTCACAGATACGCAGTATTTT | CASRDRVTDTQYF
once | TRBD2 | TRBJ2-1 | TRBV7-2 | TGTGCCAGCAGCCCTAGCGGACCTACGAGGTCCTACAATGAGCAGTTCTTC | CASSPSGPTRSYNEQFF
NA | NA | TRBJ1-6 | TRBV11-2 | TGTGCCAGCAGTTTCGGGACCTATAATTCACCCCTCCACTTT | CASSFGTYNSPLHF
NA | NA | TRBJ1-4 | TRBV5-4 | TGTGCCAGCAGCTTGGAGGGGCTTAATGAAAAACTGTTTTTT | CASSLEGLNEKLFF
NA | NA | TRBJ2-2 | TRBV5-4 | TGTGCCAGCAGCCCCTGGGAGAAGGACACCGGGGAGCTGTTTTTT | CASSPWEKDTGELFF
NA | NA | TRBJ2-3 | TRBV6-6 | TGTGCCAGCAGTCTCACAGATACGCAGTATTTT | CASSLTDTQYF
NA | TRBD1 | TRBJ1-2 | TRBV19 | TGTGCCAGTAGTGTCCGGGACAGCGCTAACTATGGCTACACCTTC | CASSVRDSANYGYTF
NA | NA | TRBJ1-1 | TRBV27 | TGTGCCAGCAGTTTAGAGAGTAACAGATTGAACACTGAAGCTTTCTTT | CASSLESNRLNTEAFF
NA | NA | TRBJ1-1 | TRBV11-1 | TGTGCCAGCAGCTTAGTAGGCGGGCGAACTGAAGCTTTCTTT | CASSLVGGRTEAFF
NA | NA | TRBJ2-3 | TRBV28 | TGTGCCAGCGCTGGGGGGGCCCAGACCTTACTTACAGATACGCAGTATTTT | CASAGGAQTLLTDTQYF
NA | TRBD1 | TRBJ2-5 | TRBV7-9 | TGTGCCAGCAGCGCGGACAGGGGTCGAGAGACCCAGTACTTC | CASSADRGRETQYF
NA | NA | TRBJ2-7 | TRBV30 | TGTGCCTGGAGTGACCGAGGACAGATCTACGAGCAGTACTTC | CAWSDRGQIYEQYF
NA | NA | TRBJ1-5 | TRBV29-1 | TGCAGCGTTGCGGCGGACAGCTCTCAGCCCCAGCATTTT | CSVAADSSQPQHF
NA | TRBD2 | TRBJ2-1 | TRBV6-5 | TGTGCCAGCAGTTACTCGGGCGGGGGAGATCCCAATGAGCAGTTCTTC | CASSYSGGGDPNEQFF
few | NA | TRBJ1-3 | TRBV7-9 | TGTGCCAGCAGAACGCAGCGGGGGGCCCGAAACACCATATATTTT | CASRTQRGARNTIYF
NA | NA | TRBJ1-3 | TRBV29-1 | TGCAGCGCAATGGAGGGAAACACCATATATTTT | CSAMEGNTIYF
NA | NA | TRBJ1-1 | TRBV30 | TGTGCCTGGAACTCGCTGGGCGCCTCGCTGAACACTGAAGCTTTCTTT | CAWNSLGASLNTEAFF
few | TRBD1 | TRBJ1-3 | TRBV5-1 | TGCGCCAGCAGCACTGGACAGGGTTGGTCTGGAAACACCATATATTTT | CASSTGQGWSGNTIYF
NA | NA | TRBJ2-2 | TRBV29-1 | TGCAGCGTTGGGCCGCAGGGGAACACCGGGGAGCTGTTTTTT | CSVGPQGNTGELFF
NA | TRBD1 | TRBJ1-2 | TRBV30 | TGTGCCTGGGAACTTGGGACAGGCGGAGTGTATGGCTACACCTTC | CAWELGTGGVYGYTF
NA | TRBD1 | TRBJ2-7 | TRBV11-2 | TGTGCCAGCAGGTATCCCGGGACAGCCTCCTACGAGCAGTACTTC | CASRYPGTASYEQYF
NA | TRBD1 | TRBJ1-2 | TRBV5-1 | TGCGCCAGCAGCGCCCCACAGGGGGCAAGCGGTGCTGGCTACACCTTC | CASSAPQGASGAGYTF
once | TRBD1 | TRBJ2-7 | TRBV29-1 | TGCAGCGTTGTAGGGGGCAGAGCGTACGAGCAGTACTTC | CSVVGGRAYEQYF
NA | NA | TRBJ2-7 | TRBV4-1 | TGCGCCAGCAGCCAAGAAGGGCTAGCGAGCTCCTACGAGCAGTACTTC | CASSQEGLASSYEQYF
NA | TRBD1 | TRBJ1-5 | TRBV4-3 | TGCGCCAGCAGCCATGGACAGGCGGACGAGCCCCAGCATTTT | CASSHGQADEPQHF
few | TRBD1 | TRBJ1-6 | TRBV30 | TGTGCCTGGAGTGGGGGACAGGATAATTCACCCCTCCACTTT | CAWSGGQDNSPLHF
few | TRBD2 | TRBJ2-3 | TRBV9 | TGTGCCAGCAGCGTATTGGCTAGCGGGGGGGCCCGGACAGATACGCAGTATTTT | CASSVLASGGARTDTQYF
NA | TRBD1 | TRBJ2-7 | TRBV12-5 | TGTGCTAGTGGCAGGGACAGGTTCTCCTACGAGCAGTACTTC | CASGRDRFSYEQYF
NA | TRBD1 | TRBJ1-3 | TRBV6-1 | TGTGCCAGCAGGCGACAGGGTTCGGGAAACACCATATATTTT | CASRRQGSGNTIYF
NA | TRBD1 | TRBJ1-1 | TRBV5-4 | TGTGCCAGCAGCTTGGGACAGGGGGCTGAAGCTTTCTTT | CASSLGQGAEAFF